This T cell receptor (beta chain) was sequenced for a study of blood T cells in healthy people across ages. Healthy Caucasian individuals from Russia aged about 6 to 90 were enrolled as donors. Peripheral blood samples of 9 to 10 milliliters were drawn from each donor. Overall study findings and caveats: Greater diversity and more naive CD4+ cells were seen in long-lived donors than in aged donors.

J gave up 10 bases and V 3 bases, and 6 bases lay outside the gene matches. The CDR3 is 12 residues long. Germline V CDR1 and CDR2: DFQATT, SNEGSKA (reference sequence). The use of a sample-barcoded 5' primer and a J-beta primer mix characterized a second PCR of about 6 to 12 cycles. One entry per CDR3 protein, called by TCRdb with MiXCR from the 5' RACE reads. The sample shows more than 800,000 distinct CDR3 sequences, about 30% of them seen only once. This clonotype was seen a few times. Its antigen is undetermined. The sequence was collected from an elderly woman in good health. This chain joins TRBV20-1 and TRBJ2-1; TRBD1 matches 7 bases. The specimen sequenced was blood. CDR3 DNA: TGCAGTGCTAGCTACCAGGGGGTGGAGCAGTTCTTC. It translates to CSASYQGVEQFF.